These T cell receptor beta chains were read from a single sample in a study of T cells in localized non-small cell lung cancer. Profiling relied on immunoSEQ multiplex PCR, and the TCRdb table lists in-frame clones only, not all of them. The table records approximately 35,000 clones, approximately 90% of them present only once. Sequencing was performed on peripheral blood mononuclear cells, taken before any cancer treatment. The receptors originated from a female donor at least 60 years old with stage II lung adenocarcinoma. CDR3s include the opening cysteine and the closing phenylalanine or tryptophan. The D gene is left open where the match is weak. The size field is filled for only some rows; it gives once, few, many or a size class.

CDR3 length	clone size	D gene	V gene	J gene	CDR3 DNA	CDR3 protein
19	-	TRBD1	TRBV2	TRBJ1-3	TGTGCCAGCAGTGACGAAGGACAGGCTTCGTCCTTCTCTGGAAACACCATATATTTT	CASSDEGQASSFSGNTIYF
17	-	-	TRBV19	TRBJ1-1	TGTGCCAGTAGTATAGATGAACCGGGGGCAGGGTGGACTGAAGCTTTCTTT	CASSIDEPGAGWTEAFF
15	once	-	TRBV7-9	TRBJ1-1	TGTGCCAGCAGCTTGGGGTTTAATGGTGTCACTGAAGCTTTCTTT	CASSLGFNGVTEAFF
14	-	TRBD1	TRBV28	TRBJ1-5	TGTGCCAGCAGTTTATCAGGGGGGTGGAAGCCCCAGCATTTT	CASSLSGGWKPQHF
16	-	-	TRBV19	TRBJ2-4	TGTGCCAGAGTCTGCGTGGTCGCACACGCCAAAAACATTCAGTACTTC	CARVCVVAHAKNIQYF
13	once	-	TRBV5-1	TRBJ2-1	TGCGCCAGTCATACAGGGAGGAGCAATGAGCAGTTCTTC	CASHTGRSNEQFF
14	-	-	TRBV11-2	TRBJ1-1	TGTGCCAGCAGCCCTAGACAGGAGATCACTGAAGCTTTCTTT	CASSPRQEITEAFF
10	-	-	TRBV19	TRBJ1-4	TGTGCCAGTAGGAATGAAAAACTGTTTTTT	CASRNEKLFF
14	-	TRBD2	TRBV11-2	TRBJ2-7	TGTGCCAGCACCATCTTTAGCGGGGGTAACGAGCAGTACTTC	CASTIFSGGNEQYF
15	once	TRBD2	TRBV5-5	TRBJ2-2	TGTGCCAGCAGCCCAGGCGGGGGAGGGCAGTCGGAGCTGTTTTTT	CASSPGGGGQSELFF
13	-	TRBD1	TRBV7-8	TRBJ2-7	TGTGCCAGCAGCTTAATCGGACAGGGCGAGCAGTACTTC	CASSLIGQGEQYF
13	-	-	TRBV27	TRBJ2-3	TGTGCCAGCAGTTTTGGGTTGGGCGATACGCAGTATTTT	CASSFGLGDTQYF
15	-	TRBD2	TRBV4-2	TRBJ2-7	TGTGCCAGCAGCCAAGATCCACTAGCGGGATACGAGCAGTACTTC	CASSQDPLAGYEQYF
15	-	TRBD1	TRBV19	TRBJ2-2	TGTGCCAGTAGATGGGGACAGGGGTTCACCGGGGAGCTGTTTTTT	CASRWGQGFTGELFF
11	-	-	TRBV4-1	TRBJ2-1	TGCGCCAGCAGCCAGGGGGATGAGCAGTTCTTC	CASSQGDEQFF
14	-	-	TRBV5-1	TRBJ1-1	TGCGCCAGCAGCTTGGGAGCGATGAACACTGAAGCTTTCTTT	CASSLGAMNTEAFF
11	-	TRBD1	TRBV20-1	TRBJ2-3	TGCAGTGCTGGACAGGGACTTACGCAGTATTTT	CSAGQGLTQYF
16	-	TRBD2	TRBV11-2	TRBJ2-3	TGTGCCAGCAGCCCGCCGCTAGCGGGGGTCACAGATACGCAGTATTTT	CASSPPLAGVTDTQYF
16	-	-	TRBV5-8	TRBJ1-3	TGTGCCAGCAGCTTGTGGGGCTCCCCCTCTGGAAACACCATATATTTT	CASSLWGSPSGNTIYF
15	-	TRBD1	TRBV28	TRBJ1-1	TGTGCCAGCAGGGAAACGACAGGGCTGGGCACTGAAGCTTTCTTT	CASRETTGLGTEAFF
14	once	TRBD1	TRBV30	TRBJ2-7	TGTGCCTGGGCCGGGACAGGGGGTTTCTACGAGCAGTACTTC	CAWAGTGGFYEQYF
14	once	-	TRBV6-1	TRBJ2-3	TGTGCCAGCAGTGGGACACCTAGCACAGATACGCAGTATTTT	CASSGTPSTDTQYF
17	-	-	TRBV11-2	TRBJ2-2	TGTGCCAGCAGATTACCGTCGGACAGAATGAACACCGGGGAGCTGTTTTTT	CASRLPSDRMNTGELFF
14	-	-	TRBV9	TRBJ2-2	TGTGCCAGCAGCGACAGGACGAACACCGGGGAGCTGTTTTTT	CASSDRTNTGELFF
15	-	-	TRBV4-3	TRBJ1-1	TGCGCCAGCAGCCTACAACAGGGACCCGACACTGAAGCTTTCTTT	CASSLQQGPDTEAFF
16	-	TRBD2	TRBV11-2	TRBJ2-2	TGTGCCAGCAGCTTACTGGCTAGCGGGAACACCGGGGAGCTGTTTTTT	CASSLLASGNTGELFF
15	-	-	TRBV6-4	TRBJ2-1	TGTGCCAGCAGTGTAGTAGGGGGGTTCTACAATGAGCAGTTCTTC	CASSVVGGFYNEQFF
13	-	-	TRBV27	TRBJ2-3	TGTGCCAGCACCTTAACTAGCACAGATACGCAGTATTTT	CASTLTSTDTQYF
14	-	TRBD1	TRBV28	TRBJ1-2	TGTGCCAGCTGGACTTCTGGGACAGGGTTTGGCTACACCTTC	CASWTSGTGFGYTF
17	-	TRBD1	TRBV2	TRBJ2-3	TGTGCCAGCAGCGTCATGGGGACAGGGACCCTAACAGATACGCAGTATTTT	CASSVMGTGTLTDTQYF
16	-	TRBD1	TRBV6-1	TRBJ1-6	TGTGCCAGCAGTGATTCGGGGATGACAGGGGGATCACCCCTCCACTTT	CASSDSGMTGGSPLHF
16	-	-	TRBV25-1	TRBJ1-2	TGTGCCAGCAGTCCCCCGGGGGGTTTCTCCTCTATGAGCTACACCTTC	CASSPPGGFSSMSYTF
14	-	-	TRBV7-9	TRBJ2-2	TGTGCCAGCAGATCCGACAGCCGTCCCCGGGAGCTGTTTTTT	CASRSDSRPRELFF
17	once	-	TRBV7-2	TRBJ2-2	TGTGCCAGCAGCCCCGGGGTGGGCAGGGGTAACACCGGGGAGCTGTTTTTT	CASSPGVGRGNTGELFF
14	-	-	TRBV10-3	TRBJ1-1	TGTGCCATCAGTGACAGTAAAGCGACCACTGAAGCTTTCTTT	CAISDSKATTEAFF
12	once	-	TRBV5-4	TRBJ2-1	TGTGCCAGCAGCTTAGATTACAATGAGCAGTTCTTC	CASSLDYNEQFF
13	-	-	TRBV6-5	TRBJ2-7	TGTGCCAGCAGTCCCCAGGGGAGGAACGAGCAGTACTTC	CASSPQGRNEQYF
17	-	-	TRBV7-2	TRBJ2-3	TGTGCCAGCAGCCAGACCCAGGGGAGAGGGGCTACAGATACGCAGTATTTT	CASSQTQGRGATDTQYF
16	-	-	TRBV28	TRBJ1-2	TGTGCCAGCAGTCCGAGCGGATCTCCGACCTACTATGGCTACACCTTC	CASSPSGSPTYYGYTF
15	-	TRBD2	TRBV27	TRBJ2-5	TGTGCCAGCAGTTTAGGGGGGAGGGCCGAAGAGACCCAGTACTTC	CASSLGGRAEETQYF
16	-	TRBD1	TRBV5-1	TRBJ1-4	TGCGCCAGCAGCTACTTAACAGGGGGGACTAATGAAAAACTGTTTTTT	CASSYLTGGTNEKLFF
15	-	-	TRBV5-1	TRBJ1-4	TGCGCCAGCAGCAGGACCGGTCCCATGAAGGAAAAACTGTTTTTT	CASSRTGPMKEKLFF
15	-	-	TRBV14	TRBJ2-1	TGTGCCAGCAGCCGTCTGCGAGGCTCCTACAATGAGCAGTTCTTC	CASSRLRGSYNEQFF
15	-	TRBD1	TRBV6-6	TRBJ2-7	TGTGCCAGCAGTTACTCCCGGCAGGGGGCCTACGAGCAGTACTTC	CASSYSRQGAYEQYF
13	once	-	TRBV29-1	TRBJ1-6	TGCAGCGTCGCGGGACATGAGAATTCACCCCTCCACTTT	CSVAGHENSPLHF